This T cell receptor (beta chain) was captured by sequencing in a study of T-cell memory formation after mild COVID-19. The study's findings and limits: Clones shrinking from day 15 to 85 showed even CD4/CD8 mixes; later expanders tilted CD4+.

Constant-segment-primed 5'RACE gave TCR alpha and TCR beta cDNA libraries with sample barcodes and UMIs. One entry per CDR3 protein, called by TCRdb with MiXCR from the 5' RACE reads. Found here are some 260,000 distinct CDR3 sequences, about 17% of them singletons; the top ten hold around 3.4%. This CDR3 has 12 residues. Germline CDR1 reads DFQATT; CDR2 reads SNEGSKA (reference sequence). This clonotype showed up many times. No antigen is known for it. The chain links TRBV20-1 to TRBJ1-2, with D perhaps TRBD1 (5 bases). The sample comprised PBMCs or a T cell subset sorted from them (not recorded which). This receptor was taken from a man between 18 and 35 years old who had mild COVID-19 (a few samples of this study predate the infection). Cell type and time point are not known. The DNA of the CDR3 is TGCAGAGCCGGGACGGTAACGTTCGGCTACACCTTC. Its translation: CRAGTVTFGYTF.